This T cell receptor beta chain was profiled in a study of cytotoxic CD8 clonotypes in ibrutinib-treated CLL (dated by TCRdb to about 2021). With respect to the entire study: The cohort included some 14 treatment-naive and around 10 relapsed/refractory patients; roughly 17 were IGHV unmutated. Partial responses were observed in roughly 24 patients and complete responses in 2; after a median follow-up of about 69 months, remission was maintained in 15 or so patients and progression was observed in some twelve. The response samples were drawn at a median of approximately 11 months into treatment, with a range of roughly 6 to 40 months. On average, each sample had approximately 250,000 productive templates and tens of thousands of productive rearrangements. Longitudinal samples were obtainable from about 30% of the 86 participants in the trial. Cryopreserved peripheral blood mononuclear cells were obtained before treatment, at response, and at either sustained remission or disease progression. All remission and progressive disease samples were collected while patients were still receiving ibrutinib. Results and caveats for the whole study, not just this receptor: Clonality increased at ibrutinib response, stayed stable in sustained remission, and fell back toward baseline at progression. Sampling times were not matched between sustained-remission and progressing patients, and lymph node repertoires were not studied. Baseline clonality exceeded that of age-matched healthy donors and correlated strongly with circulating CD8+ T-cell counts. Public clonotypes were rare and either shrank or stayed stable during treatment, and the rise in clonality at ibrutinib response reflected expansion of private clonotypes.

On a MiSeq, deep resolution sequencing aimed for a depth between 1 in 1 million and 1 in 200,000 T cells, with each clonotype covered about 9.2x on average. TCR beta libraries were generated with the immunoSEQ hsTCRB Kit. For the original study's pipeline: Data were analyzed with ImmunoSEQ Data Assistant and ImmunoSEQ Analyzer, with V, D and J genes assigned per IMGT definitions. Clonality was computed as one minus normalized Shannon entropy of productive rearrangement frequencies, ranging from 0 to 1. Only overrepresented clonotypes making up at least 0.05% of each patient's repertoire were included in the public clonotype analysis. Repertoires from some twelve age-matched healthy donors in immuneACCESS were used as clonality controls. TCRdb took over this immuneACCESS table, retaining in-frame rearrangements with V and J assigned. Such tables are incomplete; in checked studies, under half of the missing clones stem from an unresolved V gene, and the remainder is unexplained. The DNA gave D and trimming, while V, J and clone size come from that table. The sample table shows tens of thousands of clones, and about two thirds are seen once. The ten biggest clones cover approximately 16% of the sample.

Details on this clone: Its antigen remains undetermined. No base quality values were provided; no much bigger clone lies one nucleotide off.

Trimming takes 4 bases off V and 2 bases off J; junction bases not matched to a gene: 9. The CDR3 goes from the cysteine to the phenylalanine over 16 residues. Just CDR3 DNA is preserved here, 48 bases in frame from base 1. Reading the germline V gene gives CDR1 SGHRS and CDR2 YFSETQ. In the paper's terms, the time point label means: progressive disease on ibrutinib. Around 2 micrograms of genomic DNA were extracted from cryopreserved PBMCs for TCR beta library preparation. High-throughput TCR beta sequencing was performed on longitudinal blood samples from CLL patients receiving ibrutinib monotherapy. The patients took part in an open-label, single-center phase 2 trial of ibrutinib monotherapy.

This TCR derives from a human donor with chronic lymphocytic leukemia. The specimen was PBMCs, collected at disease progression, from a patient treated with ibrutinib. The V and J segments used are TRBV5-1 and TRBJ2-7; 10 bases in the middle match TRBD2. The DNA sequence is as follows: TGCGCCAGCAGCCAATTAGGACTAGCGGTAACCTACGAGCAGTACTTC. This encodes CASSQLGLAVTYEQYF.